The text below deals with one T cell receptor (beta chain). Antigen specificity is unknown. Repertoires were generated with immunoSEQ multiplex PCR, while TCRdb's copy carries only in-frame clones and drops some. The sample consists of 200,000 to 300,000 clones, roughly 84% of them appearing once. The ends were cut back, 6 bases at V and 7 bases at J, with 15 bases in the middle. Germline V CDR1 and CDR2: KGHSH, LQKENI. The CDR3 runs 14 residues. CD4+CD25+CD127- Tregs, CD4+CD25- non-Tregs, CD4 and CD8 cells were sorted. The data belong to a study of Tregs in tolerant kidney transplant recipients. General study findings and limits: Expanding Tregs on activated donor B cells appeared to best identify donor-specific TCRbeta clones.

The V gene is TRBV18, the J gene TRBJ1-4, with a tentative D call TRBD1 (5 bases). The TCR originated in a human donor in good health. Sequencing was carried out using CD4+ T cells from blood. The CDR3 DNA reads TGTGCCAGCTCCCCCGGGCCTGGGGGTGAAAAACTGTTTTTT. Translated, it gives CASSPGPGGEKLFF.